Below, 10 T cell receptor beta chains from the same sample are listed, as sequenced in a study of shared clonotypes between healthy human individuals. Sequencing was performed with immunoSEQ multiplex PCR; in TCRdb, only in-frame clones are kept and a portion is missing. The sample carries approximately 470,000 clones, about 85% recorded once. Source material: PBMCs. The receptors were gathered from a middle-aged woman in good health. Some clones in this sample may be carry-over from other donors' samples.

The chain joins TRBV11-2 to TRBJ1-1; D remains unclear. Germline lookup yields CDR1 SGHAT and CDR2 FQNNGV. The CDR3 totals 15 residues. V shed 0 bases and J shed 4 bases, with 12 bases lying between them. CDR3 in DNA: TGTGCCAGCAGCTTAGATCTCTCCTTATCCACTGAAGCTTTCTTT. It is translated as CASSLDLSLSTEAFF.

The V call is TRBV28, the J call TRBJ2-2; D is possibly TRBD1 or TRBD2 (5 bases each). The CDR3 covers 18 residues. CDR1 is MDHEN and CDR2 is SYDVKM in the germline V gene. Trimming removed 4 bases at V and 5 bases at J, with 23 bases between. CDR3 DNA sequence: TGTGCCAGCAGTTCCCCGGGAAGGGCTACAGGTCGGACCGGGGAGCTGTTTTTT. Protein: CASSSPGRATGRTGELFF.

This chain joins TRBV10-2 and TRBJ2-7; a weak D match, TRBD2 (6 bases). This CDR3 contains 14 residues. Germline V lookup: CDR1 WSHSY, CDR2 SAAADI. With 9 bases removed from V and 2 bases from J, the gap between germline ends came to 17 bases. The CDR3: CASSPGTRPYEQYF. The CDR3 DNA reads TGCGCCAGTAGCCCCGGGACTCGGCCCTACGAGCAGTACTTC.

Points on this clone: This sequence is one base from a far larger clone and is likely a read error. The chain links TRBV5-4 to TRBJ1-2; 7 bases fit TRBD1. This CDR3 contains 13 residues. Germline loops: CDR1 SGHNT, CDR2 YYREEE (reference sequence). For the CDR3, the DNA is TGTGCCGGCAGCTTGGAGGGACAGACTGGCTACACCTTC. Protein: CAGSLEGQTGYTF.

CDR3 sequence: CATRGQGVHEQFF. The DNA of the CDR3 is TGTGCCACCAGAGGACAGGGTGTTCATGAGCAGTTCTTC. This chain uses TRBV10-3 with TRBJ2-1; 8 bases agree with TRBD1. Germline CDR1 is ENHRY and CDR2 is SYGVKD. Trimming removed 10 bases from V and 8 bases from J; junction bases left unmatched: 10. This CDR3 is 13 amino acids long.

The chain recombines TRBV9 with TRBJ2-2; 11 nucleotides match TRBD2. This CDR3 has 16 residues. The ends lost 4 bases at V and 4 bases at J; junction bases unmatched: 6. Germline CDR1 and CDR2: SGDLS and YYNGEE. The CDR3 protein is CASSSGTSGFTGELFF. As DNA, the CDR3 is TGTGCCAGCAGCTCGGGGACTAGCGGCTTCACCGGGGAGCTGTTTTTT.

As regards this clone: This probably arose from a read error, given a far larger clone one base away. The chain employs TRBV5-1 and TRBJ1-2; D remains ambiguous. The CDR3 extends over 13 amino acids. Germline V gene lookup returns CDR1 SGHRS and CDR2 YFSETQ. The CDR3 here is CASSLTAVHGYIF. CDR3 nucleotide sequence: TGCGCCAGCAGCTTAACGGCCGTTCATGGCTACATCTTC.

The count of this clone is one. The gene calls are TRBV7-2 and TRBJ2-1; D gene unclear. Trimming shortened V by 5 bases and J by 0 bases, and 11 bases separated the two germline ends. The CDR3 has 15 residues. Germline CDR1 SGHTA, CDR2 FQGNSA. Here the CDR3 DNA reads TGTGCCAGCAGCCCCTGGGGTGGCTCCTACAATGAGCAGTTCTTC. Translating gives CASSPWGGSYNEQFF.

This rearrangement joins TRBV29-1 to TRBJ2-1; either TRBD1 or TRBD2 may fit D (5 bases each). The CDR3 consists of 18 residues. Germline V gene sequence: CDR1 SQVTM, CDR2 ANQGSEA. V was trimmed by 1 base and J by 0 bases, leaving 19 bases between them. The CDR3 nucleotides are TGCAGCGTTGAAGGGGACCTAGGGATGGCCCGCTCCTACAATGAGCAGTTCTTC. This codes for CSVEGDLGMARSYNEQFF.

Remarks on this clone: It differs at one base from a far larger clone, so likely a read error. Other DNA sequences in this sample translate to the same CDR3. The gene calls are TRBV10-3 and TRBJ1-5; D is unclear. The CDR3 extends over 13 amino acids. Germline V lookup: CDR1 ENHRY, CDR2 SYGVKD. CDR3 bases: TGTGCCATCAGTGATCAGGAGAATCAGCCCCAGCACTTT. It yields the protein CAISDQENQPQHF.